The 19 T cell receptor beta chains below were found in one sample sequenced in a study of post-analysis software for immune sequencing data (dated by TCRdb to 2013 to 2016). General conclusions and limits of the study: About five TRBV segments, including TRBV5-6, TRBV5-1 and TRBV20-1, were significantly more frequent in patients than controls.

No cognate antigen is known for these TCRs. The library came from PCR. Sequencing took place on an Illumina HiSeq 2500. To reduce PCR and sequencing biases, unique molecular identifiers were incorporated into the TCR beta cDNA libraries. Through fastp at Q25 and MiXCR, TCRdb rebuilt clones from the public reads, retaining in-frame beta chains. Duplicate CDR3 protein sequences are folded into a single record with the most common DNA and genes. Across this sample there are about 540,000 distinct CDR3 sequences, with roughly 34% seen only once. Around 6.1% of the sample is taken by the ten largest. Sequencing was carried out using blood. These receptors all stem from a girl under 18 with multiple sclerosis.

The J gene is TRBJ1-2, the V gene TRBV6-2 or TRBV6-3, with 7 bases matching TRBD1. The germline CDR1 and CDR2 sequences are MNHEY and SVGEGT. Trimming removed 4 bases from V and 2 bases from J; junction bases left unmatched: 10. The CDR3 runs to 16 residues. CDR3 loop: CASSFQRTGPNYGYTF. CDR3 sequence (DNA): TGTGCCAGCAGTTTTCAACGGACAGGTCCCAACTATGGCTACACCTTC.

This chain links TRBV20-1 with TRBJ2-1; 9 bases align to TRBD2. After removal of 0 bases from V and 6 bases from J, the junction contained 6 bases not matched to a gene. The germline gives CDR1 DFQATT, CDR2 SNEGSKA (reference sequence). The CDR3 loop spans 15 amino acids. This CDR3 reads CSARDPGLAFNEQFF. CDR3 bases: TGCAGTGCTAGAGATCCGGGACTAGCCTTCAATGAGCAGTTCTTC.

This clonotype showed up just a few times. The chain joins TRBV6-1 to TRBJ1-1; D gene unclear. The CDR3 spans 12 residues. Trimming removed 2 bases at V and 6 bases at J, with 7 bases between. CDR1 and CDR2 from the germline V gene are MNHNS and SASEGT. The CDR3 protein is CASSELDAEAFF. In DNA form, the CDR3 reads TGTGCCAGCAGTGAATTAGATGCTGAAGCTTTCTTT.

Concerning this clonotype itself: A read error may explain this, as a much larger clone is one base away. CDR3: CASNLVSRPNYGYTF. The CDR3 DNA is TGTGCCAGCAACTTAGTATCACGTCCTAACTATGGCTACACCTTC. The chain joins TRBV11-2 to TRBJ1-2; D not resolved. Germline CDR1 reads SGHAT; CDR2 reads FQNNGV. This CDR3 is 15 amino acids long.

J is TRBJ1-1 and V is TRBV9, with 8 bases aligning to TRBD1. V trimming: 0 bases; J trimming: 1 base; junction bases outside the gene matches: 2. The germline V gene has CDR1 SGDLS and CDR2 YYNGEE. This CDR3 is built from 15 residues. This chain's CDR3 is CASSVGQGKNTEAFF. The DNA for the CDR3 is TGTGCCAGCAGCGTAGGACAGGGGAAGAACACTGAAGCTTTCTTT.

This clonotype was counted a few times. CDR3 amino acids: CASSYRQGNQPQHF. The CDR3 nucleotides are TGTGCCAGCAGTTACCGACAGGGCAATCAGCCCCAGCATTTT. This chain uses TRBV6-6 with TRBJ1-5; possibly TRBD1 for D (6 bases). Trimming removed 2 bases at V and 2 bases at J, with 7 bases between. CDR3 length: 14 residues. Germline assignment: CDR1 MNHNY and CDR2 SVGAGI (reference sequence).

The chain links TRBV12-3 or TRBV12-4 to TRBJ2-1, with no clear D. With 6 bases removed from V and 8 bases from J, the gap between germline ends came to 11 bases. There are 12 residues in the CDR3. CDR3 DNA: TGTGCCAGCAGCCCCGAGGTCCATGAGCAGTTCTTC. It is translated as CASSPEVHEQFF.

The sample holds a few counts of this clonotype. This chain uses TRBV20-1 with TRBJ2-5, with TRBD1 matching over 8 bases. The CDR3 length is 14 residues. Germline V gives CDR1 DFQATT, CDR2 SNEGSKA (reference sequence). V shed 3 bases and J 5 bases; nucleotides not matched to a gene: 8. The CDR3: CSARLRQGHETQYF. CDR3 nucleotide sequence: TGCAGTGCTAGGCTGAGACAGGGGCACGAGACCCAGTACTTC.

J is TRBJ2-3 and V is TRBV12-5; D is uncertain. Per germline, CDR1 LGHNT and CDR2 FRNRAP. Deletions cut 3 bases from V and 1 base from J, with 5 bases between. There are 13 residues in the CDR3. Here the CDR3 DNA reads TGTGCTAGTGGTTTATGGGGCACAGATACGCAGTATTTT. Amino acids: CASGLWGTDTQYF.

The chain recombines TRBV28 with TRBJ2-4, with D uncertain. Germline CDR1 reads MDHEN; CDR2 reads SYDVKM. The V end was cut by 7 bases, the J end by 10 bases, with 11 bases between. CDR3 length: 11 residues. The CDR3 protein is CASKKFRIQYF. In nucleotides, the CDR3 is TGTGCCAGCAAGAAGTTTAGGATTCAGTACTTC.

This clonotype was seen a handful of times. V is TRBV11-2 and J is TRBJ2-5, with 11 bases fitting TRBD2. The CDR3 consists of 15 residues. Germline CDR1 and CDR2: SGHAT and FQNNGV. V dropped 4 bases and J dropped 5; count of bases not matched to a gene: 6. CDR3: CASSSPSGGKETQYF. The CDR3 coding sequence is TGTGCCAGCAGCTCGCCTAGCGGGGGGAAGGAGACCCAGTACTTC.

The chain joins TRBV7-2 to TRBJ2-1; tentative D call: TRBD1 (5 bases). Trimming pared 5 bases from V and 9 bases from J, leaving 17 bases between. In germline, CDR1 is SGHTA, CDR2 FQGNSA. The CDR3 is 14 residues long. CDR3 loop: CASSPSTATGEQFF. Here the CDR3 DNA reads TGTGCCAGCAGCCCTTCGACAGCAACGGGTGAGCAGTTCTTC.

In its sample, this clonotype was seen once. This sequence joins TRBV4-1 and TRBJ2-5; 9 bases fit TRBD2. Unmatched junction bases numbered 7, after V lost 0 bases and J lost 5 bases. Germline loops: CDR1 MGHRA, CDR2 YSYEKL. The CDR3 runs to 16 residues. The CDR3 DNA is TGCGCCAGCAGCCAAGAACGAGCGGGGGGCCGGGAGACCCAGTACTTC. Protein sequence: CASSQERAGGRETQYF.

This clonotype was seen only a few times. The chain is built from TRBV27 and TRBJ2-1; 10 positions match TRBD1. Germline V gene sequence: CDR1 MNHEY, CDR2 SMNVEV (reference sequence). Unmatched junction bases numbered 3, after V lost 10 bases and J lost 3 bases. This CDR3 has 13 residues. CDR3 amino acids: CATWDRGYNEQFF. CDR3 nucleotide sequence: TGTGCCACCTGGGACAGGGGCTACAATGAGCAGTTCTTC.

DNA of the CDR3: TGTGCCAGCAGTGAGTCGACTAGCGGGGGGGCCAATGAGCAGTACTTC. Its protein is CASSESTSGGANEQYF. The chain couples TRBV2 to TRBJ2-4; 14 bases agree with TRBD2. The CDR3 spans 16 residues. CDR1 SNHLY and CDR2 FYNNEI come from the germline V gene. V trimming: 3 bases; J trimming: 13 bases; junction bases outside the gene matches: 11.

The chain employs TRBV7-2 and TRBJ2-3, with 10 bases fitting TRBD2. The CDR3 sequence is 14 residues long. CDR1 and CDR2 (germline): SGHTA, FQGNSA. J lost 4 bases, V lost 5 bases, and 3 bases had no gene match. CDR3 DNA: TGTGCCAGCAGCCGGACTAGCGGTTCAGATACGCAGTATTTT. This gives the protein CASSRTSGSDTQYF.

The chain employs TRBV27 and TRBJ2-5; possibly TRBD2 for D (5 bases). The J call is in doubt because the DNA end fits TRBJ2-4 better. This CDR3 contains 13 residues. Germline CDR1 is MNHEY and CDR2 is SMNVEV (reference sequence). The CDR3 DNA is TGTGCCAGCAGTTTCGATGAGGGAAACATTCAGTACTTC. Its protein is CASSFDEGNIQYF.

This clonotype was observed a handful of times. V is TRBV7-6 and J is TRBJ2-5; the match to TRBD2 covers 7 bases. The junction had 8 bases not matched to a gene; V was cut back by 5 bases and J by 5 bases. There are 14 residues in the CDR3. CDR1 and CDR2 (germline): SGHVS, FNYEAQ. The CDR3 nucleotides read TGTGCCAGCAGCCAGGATGGGGGGGGTGAGACCCAGTACTTC. It is translated as CASSQDGGGETQYF.

This rearrangement joins TRBV11-2 to TRBJ1-2; maybe TRBD1 (6 bases). V lost 7 bases to trimming and J lost 8 bases, with 23 bases between them. This CDR3 has 15 amino acids. Germline V CDR1 and CDR2: SGHAT, FQNNGV. Here the CDR3 DNA reads TGTGCCAGCAAGGACAGTCAACTCTCTTGGATCGGCTACACCTTC. This sequence encodes CASKDSQLSWIGYTF.